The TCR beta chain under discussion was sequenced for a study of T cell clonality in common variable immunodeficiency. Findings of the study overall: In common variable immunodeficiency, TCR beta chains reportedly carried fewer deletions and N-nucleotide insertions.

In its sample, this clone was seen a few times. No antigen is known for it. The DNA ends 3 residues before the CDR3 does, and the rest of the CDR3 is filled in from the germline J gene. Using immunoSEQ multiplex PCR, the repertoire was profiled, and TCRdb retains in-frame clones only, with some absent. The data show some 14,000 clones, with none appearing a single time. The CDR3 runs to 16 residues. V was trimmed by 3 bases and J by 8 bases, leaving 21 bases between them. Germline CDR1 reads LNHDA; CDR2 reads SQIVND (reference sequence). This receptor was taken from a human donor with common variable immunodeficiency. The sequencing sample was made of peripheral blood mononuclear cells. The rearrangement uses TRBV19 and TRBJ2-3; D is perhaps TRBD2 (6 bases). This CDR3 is CASSISGGMGAGTQYF. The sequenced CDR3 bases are TGTGCCAGTAGTATTTCTGGGGGAATGGGAGCGGGTACG.